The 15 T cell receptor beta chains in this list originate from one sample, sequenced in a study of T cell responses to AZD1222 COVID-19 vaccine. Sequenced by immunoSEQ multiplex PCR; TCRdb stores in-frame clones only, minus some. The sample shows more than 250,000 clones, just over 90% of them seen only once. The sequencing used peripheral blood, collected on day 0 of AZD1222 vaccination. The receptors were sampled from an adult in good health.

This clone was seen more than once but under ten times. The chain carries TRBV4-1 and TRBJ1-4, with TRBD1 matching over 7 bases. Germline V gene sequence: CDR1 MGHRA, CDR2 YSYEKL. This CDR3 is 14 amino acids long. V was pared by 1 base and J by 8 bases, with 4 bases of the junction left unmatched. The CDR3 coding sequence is TGCGCCAGCAGCCAAGGACAGGGATGGGAAAAACTGTTTTTT. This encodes CASSQGQGWEKLFF.

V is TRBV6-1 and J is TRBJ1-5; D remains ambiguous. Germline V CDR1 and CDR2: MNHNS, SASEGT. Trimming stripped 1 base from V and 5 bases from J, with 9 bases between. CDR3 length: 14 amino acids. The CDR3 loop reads CASSEGATYQPQHF. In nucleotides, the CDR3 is TGTGCCAGCAGTGAAGGGGCCACCTATCAGCCCCAGCATTTT.

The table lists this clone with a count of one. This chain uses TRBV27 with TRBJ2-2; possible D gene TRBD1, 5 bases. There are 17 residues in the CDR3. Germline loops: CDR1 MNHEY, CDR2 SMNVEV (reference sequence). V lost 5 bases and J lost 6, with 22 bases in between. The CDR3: CASSPAGRTRIAGELFF. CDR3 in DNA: TGTGCCAGCAGTCCCGCCGGTCGGACACGGATAGCCGGGGAGCTGTTTTTT.

CDR3 residues: CATSAVTGEGFYGYTF. CDR3 DNA sequence: TGTGCCACCAGTGCCGTGACAGGAGAGGGGTTTTATGGCTACACCTTC. The chain joins TRBV24-1 to TRBJ1-2, with a possible D match to TRBD1 (6 bases). The V gene lost 5 bases and the J gene lost 5 bases, with 20 bases spanning the gap. Per the germline V gene, CDR1 is KGHDR and CDR2 is SFDVKD. This CDR3 contains 16 residues.

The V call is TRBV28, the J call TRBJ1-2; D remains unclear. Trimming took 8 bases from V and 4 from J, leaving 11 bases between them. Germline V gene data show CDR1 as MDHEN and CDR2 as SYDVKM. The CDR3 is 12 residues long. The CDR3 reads CASLEAGYGYTF. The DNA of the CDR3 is TGTGCCAGCCTCGAGGCGGGCTATGGCTACACCTTC.

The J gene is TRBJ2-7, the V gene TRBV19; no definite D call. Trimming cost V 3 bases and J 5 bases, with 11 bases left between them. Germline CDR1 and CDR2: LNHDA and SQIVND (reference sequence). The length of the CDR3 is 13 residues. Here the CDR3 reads CASSMGLGNEQYF. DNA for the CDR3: TGTGCCAGTAGTATGGGTCTGGGGAACGAGCAGTACTTC.

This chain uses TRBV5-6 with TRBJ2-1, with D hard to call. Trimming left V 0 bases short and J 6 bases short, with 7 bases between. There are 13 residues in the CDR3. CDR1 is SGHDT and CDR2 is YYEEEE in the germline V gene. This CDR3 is CASSLDLRNEQFF. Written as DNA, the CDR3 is TGTGCCAGCAGCTTGGACCTGCGCAATGAGCAGTTCTTC.

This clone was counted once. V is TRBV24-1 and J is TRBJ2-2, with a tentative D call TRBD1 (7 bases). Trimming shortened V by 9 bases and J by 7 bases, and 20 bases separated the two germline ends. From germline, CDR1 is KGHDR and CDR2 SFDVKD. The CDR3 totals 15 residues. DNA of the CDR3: TGTGCCACCGGAGGGACAGATGCTGTGTTCGGGGAGCTGTTTTTT. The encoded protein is CATGGTDAVFGELFF.

As DNA, the CDR3 is TGTGCCAGCAGTCCTGGACAGGGGGCCTACGAGCAGTACTTC. Encoded protein: CASSPGQGAYEQYF. V is TRBV27 and J is TRBJ2-7; 10 nucleotides align to TRBD1. The V segment lost 5 bases and the J segment 2 bases; nucleotides outside the gene matches: 3. Germline V lookup: CDR1 MNHEY, CDR2 SMNVEV (reference sequence). The CDR3 consists of 14 residues.

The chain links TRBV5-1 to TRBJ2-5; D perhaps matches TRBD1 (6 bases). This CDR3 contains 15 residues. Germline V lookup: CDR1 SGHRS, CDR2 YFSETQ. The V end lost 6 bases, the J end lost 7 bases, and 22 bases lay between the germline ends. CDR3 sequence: CASTVSVGDMGTQYF. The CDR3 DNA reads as TGCGCCAGCACAGTTTCAGTAGGGGACATGGGGACCCAGTACTTC.

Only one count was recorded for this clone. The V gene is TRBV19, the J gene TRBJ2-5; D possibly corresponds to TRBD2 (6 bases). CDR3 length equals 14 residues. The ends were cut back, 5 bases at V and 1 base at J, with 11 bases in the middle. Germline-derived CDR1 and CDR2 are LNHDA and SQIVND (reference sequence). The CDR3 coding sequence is TGTGCCAGTAGTTCTCCCGGGAGCCAAGAGACCCAGTACTTC. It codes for CASSSPGSQETQYF.

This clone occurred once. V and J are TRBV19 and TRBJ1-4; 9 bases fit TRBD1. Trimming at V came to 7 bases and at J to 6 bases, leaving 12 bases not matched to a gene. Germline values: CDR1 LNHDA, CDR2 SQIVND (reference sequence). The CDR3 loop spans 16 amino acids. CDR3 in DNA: TGTGCCAGTACCGCGACAGGGGGGCGTATGGATGAAAAACTGTTTTTT. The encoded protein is CASTATGGRMDEKLFF.

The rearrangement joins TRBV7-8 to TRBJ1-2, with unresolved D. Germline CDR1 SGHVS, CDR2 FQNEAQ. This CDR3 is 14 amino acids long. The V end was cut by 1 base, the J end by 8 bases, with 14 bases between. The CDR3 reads CASSLVLGSEGYTF. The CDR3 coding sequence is TGTGCCAGCAGCTTAGTCCTCGGTTCTGAAGGCTACACCTTC.

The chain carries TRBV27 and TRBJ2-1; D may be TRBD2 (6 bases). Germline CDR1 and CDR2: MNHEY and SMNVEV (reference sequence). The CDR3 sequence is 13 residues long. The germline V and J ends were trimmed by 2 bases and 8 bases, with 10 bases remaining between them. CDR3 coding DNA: TGTGCCAGCAGTTTAGTTTCGGGGGATGAGCAGTTCTTC. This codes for CASSLVSGDEQFF.

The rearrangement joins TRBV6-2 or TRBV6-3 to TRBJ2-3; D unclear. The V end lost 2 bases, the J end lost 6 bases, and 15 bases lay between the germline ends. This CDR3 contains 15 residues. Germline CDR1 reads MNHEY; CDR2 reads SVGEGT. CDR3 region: CASSYLLPSSDTQYF. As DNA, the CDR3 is TGTGCCAGCAGTTACCTACTCCCATCTTCGGATACGCAGTATTTT.